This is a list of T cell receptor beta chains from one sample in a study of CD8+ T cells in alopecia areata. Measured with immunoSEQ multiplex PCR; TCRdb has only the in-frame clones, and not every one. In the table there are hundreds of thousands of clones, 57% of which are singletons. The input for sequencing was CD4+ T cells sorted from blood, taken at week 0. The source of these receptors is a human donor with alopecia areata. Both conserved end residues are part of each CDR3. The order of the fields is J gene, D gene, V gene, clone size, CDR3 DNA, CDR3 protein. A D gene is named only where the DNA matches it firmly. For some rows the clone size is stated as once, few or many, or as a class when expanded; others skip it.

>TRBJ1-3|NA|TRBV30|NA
TGTGCCTGGAGGATGAGCTCTGGAAACACCATATATTTT
CAWRMSSGNTIYF
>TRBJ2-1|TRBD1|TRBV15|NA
TGTGCCACCAATCAGGGCAGGGGGCTTAGAAATGAGCAGTTCTTC
CATNQGRGLRNEQFF
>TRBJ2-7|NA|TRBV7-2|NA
TGTGCCAGCAGCAGGGACCACTCCTACGAGCAGTACTTC
CASSRDHSYEQYF
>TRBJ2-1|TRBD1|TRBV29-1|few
TGCAGCGTTCGGGACAGGGGGTTCGACAATGAGCAGTTCTTC
CSVRDRGFDNEQFF
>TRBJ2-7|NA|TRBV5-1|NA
TGCGCCAGCAGCTCCGACGGATACGAGCAGTACTTC
CASSSDGYEQYF
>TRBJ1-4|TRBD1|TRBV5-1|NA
TGCGCCAGCAGCAGGGGAGGACAGGAGAAAAAACTGTTTTTT
CASSRGGQEKKLFF
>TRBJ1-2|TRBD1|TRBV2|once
TGTGCCAGCAGGTCGACAGGGAACTATGGCTACACCTTC
CASRSTGNYGYTF
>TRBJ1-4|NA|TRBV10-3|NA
TGTGCCATCCAGATTAATGAAAAACTGTTTTTT
CAIQINEKLFF
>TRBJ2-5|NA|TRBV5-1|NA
TGCGCCAGCAGCCCCCTTGGGGCAGAGACCCAGTACTTC
CASSPLGAETQYF
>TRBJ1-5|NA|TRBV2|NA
TGTGCCAGCAGTGTTCAGGGTCTCAATCAGCCCCAGCATTTT
CASSVQGLNQPQHF
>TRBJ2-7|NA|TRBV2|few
TGTGCCAGCAGTGGAGACAGGACAGCCTACGAGCAGTACTTC
CASSGDRTAYEQYF
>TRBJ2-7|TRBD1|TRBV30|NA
TGTGCCTGGGGGGGACAGGGCGGCTACGAGCAGTACTTC
CAWGGQGGYEQYF
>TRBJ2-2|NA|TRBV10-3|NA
TGTGCCATCAGTGAGCGGGGGGCGCCCACCGGGGAGCTGTTTTTT
CAISERGAPTGELFF
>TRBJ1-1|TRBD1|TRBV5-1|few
TGCGCCAGCAGCCTTGGACAGGGGGCCCCCTTGAACACTGAAGCTTTCTTT
CASSLGQGAPLNTEAFF
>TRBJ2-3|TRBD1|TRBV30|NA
TGTGCCTGGAGTGTTGTCAGGGGGACAGATACGCAGTATTTT
CAWSVVRGTDTQYF
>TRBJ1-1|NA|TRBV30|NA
TGTGCCTGGAGGACAGGAAACATCATGAACACTGAAGCTTTCTTT
CAWRTGNIMNTEAFF
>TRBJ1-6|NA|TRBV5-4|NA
TGTGCCAGCAGCTTGGTTCCAGGGAGAGGAGGATCACCCCTCCACTTT
CASSLVPGRGGSPLHF
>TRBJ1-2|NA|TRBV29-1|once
TGCAGCGTTCTAGGGGGTCTAGCTAACTATGGCTACACCTTC
CSVLGGLANYGYTF
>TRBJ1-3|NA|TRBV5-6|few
TGTGCCAGCAGCTTTTCTTCCTCTGGAAACACCATATATTTT
CASSFSSSGNTIYF
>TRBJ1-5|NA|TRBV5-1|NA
TGCGCCAGCAGCCCGAAGCCGACAGACAATAGCAATCAGCCCCAGCATTTT
CASSPKPTDNSNQPQHF
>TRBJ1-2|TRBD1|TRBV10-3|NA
TGTGCCATCAGTGACGGACAGGAGGGCTACACCTTC
CAISDGQEGYTF
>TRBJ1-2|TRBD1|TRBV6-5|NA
TGTGCCAGTTTTCAGGGGGCTCCTAACTATGGCTACACCTTC
CASFQGAPNYGYTF
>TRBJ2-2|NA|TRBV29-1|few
TGCAGCGTTGACGATACGGGGACCAACACCGGGGAGCTGTTTTTT
CSVDDTGTNTGELFF
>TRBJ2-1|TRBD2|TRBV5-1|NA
TGCGCCAGCAGCTTGGGGACTAGCGGGCTGGGGGGCTACAATGAGCAGTTCTTC
CASSLGTSGLGGYNEQFF
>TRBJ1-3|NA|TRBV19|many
TGTGCCAGTAGTATAGTGCGGAGCTCTGGAAACACCATATATTTT
CASSIVRSSGNTIYF
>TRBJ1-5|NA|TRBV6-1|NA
TGTGCCAGCAAACTCACCGACTCTAGCAATCAGCCCCAGCATTTT
CASKLTDSSNQPQHF
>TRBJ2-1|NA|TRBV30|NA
TGTGCCTGGGGAGCTAGCTCCTACAATGAGCAGTTCTTC
CAWGASSYNEQFF
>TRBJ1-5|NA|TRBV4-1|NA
TGCGCCAGCAGCCAAGATATTGATCAGCCCCAGCATTTT
CASSQDIDQPQHF
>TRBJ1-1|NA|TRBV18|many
TGTGCCAGCTCACCTGGGAGTGCCACTGAAGCTTTCTTT
CASSPGSATEAFF
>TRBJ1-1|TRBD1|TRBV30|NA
TGTGCCTGGAGACGACAGGGTGGGGCTGAAGCTTTCTTT
CAWRRQGGAEAFF
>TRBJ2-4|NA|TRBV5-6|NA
TGTGCCAGCAGCTTTGACAGGGCCAAAAACATTCAGTACTTC
CASSFDRAKNIQYF
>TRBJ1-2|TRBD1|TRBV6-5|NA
TGTGCCAGCAGTACCGGACAGGGAGGCGGCTACACCTTC
CASSTGQGGGYTF
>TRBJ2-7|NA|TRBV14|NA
TGTGCCAGCAGCCAAGTCGCGGCAAGCCCGTACTTC
CASSQVAASPYF
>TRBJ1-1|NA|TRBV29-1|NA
TGCAGCGTTGAACCCCTGATGAACACTGAAGCTTTCTTT
CSVEPLMNTEAFF
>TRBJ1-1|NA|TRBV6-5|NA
TGTGCCAGCAGTTCCGACAGGCTTGAAGCTTTCTTT
CASSSDRLEAFF
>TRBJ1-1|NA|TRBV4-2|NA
TGTGCCAGCAGCCAAGTGGGTAACACTGAAGCTTTCTTT
CASSQVGNTEAFF
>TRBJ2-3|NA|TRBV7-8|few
TGTGCCAGCAGCTTAGCGCGTGGCGTTCGGACAGATACGCAGTATTTT
CASSLARGVRTDTQYF
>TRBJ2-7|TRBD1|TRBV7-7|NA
TGTGCCAGCAGCCCGGAATGGACAGGGGGGTACGAGCAGTACTTC
CASSPEWTGGYEQYF
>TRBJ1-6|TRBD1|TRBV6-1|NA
TGTGCCAGCAGTGAAGGACAGGGGACCCTCCACTTT
CASSEGQGTLHF
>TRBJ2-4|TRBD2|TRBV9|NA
TGTGCCAGCAGCGTAGGCCTAGCGGGAGGCTTAGCCAAAAACATTCAGTACTTC
CASSVGLAGGLAKNIQYF
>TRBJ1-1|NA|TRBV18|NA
TGTGCCAGCTCACCACAGAGGGAGAACACTGAAGCTTTCTTT
CASSPQRENTEAFF
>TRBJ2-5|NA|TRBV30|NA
TGTGCCCAAAGATCGTACCAAGAGACCCAGTACTTC
CAQRSYQETQYF
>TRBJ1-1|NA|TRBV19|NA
TGTGCCAGTAGTATGACGGGATCCACTGAAGCTTTCTTT
CASSMTGSTEAFF
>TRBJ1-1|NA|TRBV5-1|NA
TGCGCCAGCAGCTTCCAGGAGGACACTGAAGCTTTCTTT
CASSFQEDTEAFF
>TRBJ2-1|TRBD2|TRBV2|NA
TGTGCCAGCCGGTTAGCGGGAGGTTACAATGAGCAGTTCTTC
CASRLAGGYNEQFF
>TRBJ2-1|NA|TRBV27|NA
TGTGCCAGCAGTTTAATGACAGGGAGGAATGAGCAGTTCTTC
CASSLMTGRNEQFF
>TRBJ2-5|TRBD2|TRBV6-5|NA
TGTGCCAGCACCACGGGGGGGGAGGAGACCCAGTACTTC
CASTTGGEETQYF
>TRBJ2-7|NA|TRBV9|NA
TGTGCCAGCAGCTTACGGGGCGGACCTATTGGCGTGCAGTACTTC
CASSLRGGPIGVQYF
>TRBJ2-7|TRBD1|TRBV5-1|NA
TGCGCCAGCAGCACGGCGGGACAGGGGGGCGTCGAGCAGTACTTC
CASSTAGQGGVEQYF
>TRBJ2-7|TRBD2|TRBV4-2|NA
TGTGCCAGCAGCCAACTTGGGACTAGCGGGAACAACGAGCAGTACTTC
CASSQLGTSGNNEQYF
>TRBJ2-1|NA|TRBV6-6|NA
TGTGCCAGCAGTCCGAACAATGAGCAGTTCTTC
CASSPNNEQFF
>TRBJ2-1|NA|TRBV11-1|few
TGTGCCAGCAGCATGACAGGAGTGGCCTACAATGAGCAGTTCTTC
CASSMTGVAYNEQFF
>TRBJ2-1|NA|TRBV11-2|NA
TGTGCCAGCAGCTGGCAGGGGAATGAGCAGTTCTTC
CASSWQGNEQFF
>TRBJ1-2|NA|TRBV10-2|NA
TGCGCCAGCAGTGAACCTTCAGCTAACTATGGCTACACCTTC
CASSEPSANYGYTF
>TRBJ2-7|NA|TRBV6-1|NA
TGTGCCAGCAGTGAAGCGCGCGGGACACGGAGTGACTTC
CASSEARGTRSDF
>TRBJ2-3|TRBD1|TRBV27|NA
TGTGCCAGCAGTTTGGGACAGAATACGCAGTATTTT
CASSLGQNTQYF
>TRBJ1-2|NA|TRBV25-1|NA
TGTGCCAGCAGGGGGTCAACCTATGGCTACACCTTC
CASRGSTYGYTF
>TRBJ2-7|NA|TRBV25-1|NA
TGTGCCAGCAGTGAATATATCGCCCGAGACATAGCCTACGAGCAGTACTTC
CASSEYIARDIAYEQYF